A selection of T cell receptor beta chains follows, all from one sample in a study of T cell repertoires in cytomegalovirus infection. TCRdb re-analysed the reads in MiXCR, keeping a single row per CDR3 protein. The table has approximately 750,000 distinct CDR3 sequences, about 40% seen once. The sample comprised PBMCs. The receptors originated from a human donor in good health (CMV status not recorded). Some clones in this sample may be carry-over from other donors' samples. The CDR3 runs from the conserved cysteine through the conserved F or W. A D gene is named only where the DNA matches it firmly. Only some rows state a clone size, as once, few, many or a class for expanded clones.

v_gene,d_gene,j_gene,abundance,CDR3nt,CDR3aa
TRBV6-6,TRBD1,TRBJ2-7,.,TGTGCCAGCAGTGGAAACAGGGGGCCCTACGAGCAGTACTTC,CASSGNRGPYEQYF
TRBV20-1,.,TRBJ1-5,.,TGCAGTGCTAGACAAAGGGGAGGTGGCAATCAGCCCCAGCATTTT,CSARQRGGGNQPQHF
TRBV7-6,TRBD2,TRBJ2-7,.,TGTGCCAGCAGCTCAGACGGCGGGGGGGACACCCACGAGCAGTACTTC,CASSSDGGGDTHEQYF
TRBV28,.,TRBJ2-7,.,TGTGCCAGCAGTTACAGGGTCTCCTACGAGCAGTACTTC,CASSYRVSYEQYF
TRBV5-6,TRBD1,TRBJ1-5,.,TGTGCCAGCAGCTTGAAGGGGGCGGGGGGGCAGCCCCAGCATTTT,CASSLKGAGGQPQHF
TRBV5-4,TRBD1,TRBJ1-1,.,TGTGCCAGCAGCCCCAGGCGGACAGGGGAGTACACTGAAGCTTTCTTT,CASSPRRTGEYTEAFF
TRBV28,.,TRBJ1-1,.,TGTGCCAGCAGTTCAATTGGACGGGGGAACACTGAAGCTTTCTTT,CASSSIGRGNTEAFF
TRBV28,.,TRBJ1-5,.,TGTGCCAGCAGCTCTTTCCAGGGTGGCAATCAGCCCCAGCATTTT,CASSSFQGGNQPQHF
TRBV6-5,.,TRBJ1-1,.,TGTGCCAGCACCCGACCGGGGAAGGCCACTGAAGCTTTCTTT,CASTRPGKATEAFF
TRBV14,TRBD2,TRBJ2-3,few,TGTGCCAGCAGCCTGTGGACTAGCGGGTATGATACGCAGTATTTT,CASSLWTSGYDTQYF
TRBV7-8,TRBD2,TRBJ2-1,.,TGTGCCAGCAGCTTAGCGGTTGGATTAGCGGGAAGTCGTGAGTTCTTC,CASSLAVGLAGSREFF